Shown below are 28 T cell receptor beta chains from a single sample sequenced in a study of cytomegalovirus exposure and HLA in healthy donors listed by TCRdb under 2017. Receptors were amplified or captured by the immunoSEQ multiplex PCR assay. A mixture of 60 forward primers for TCR Vbeta segments and 13 reverse primers for TCR Jbeta segments was used in the multiplex PCR. TCRdb took this table from immuneACCESS and kept in-frame rearrangements with V and J called. Such tables lack part of the clones; where checked against another copy, unresolved V genes explain under half of the gap, and the rest is unexplained. This sample comprises some 200,000 clones, more than 75% of them detected only once. The ten largest make up approximately 2.9% of the sample. What was sequenced was PBMCs. Source of these receptors: a woman aged 45-65 years in good health and CMV-seropositive.

A few counts support this clone. The chain links TRBV5-5 to TRBJ2-5, with D possibly TRBD2 on 6 matching bases. CDR3 length equals 16 residues. Trimming stripped 4 bases from V and 5 bases from J, with 21 bases between. Germline CDR1 and CDR2: SGHKS and YYEKEE (reference sequence). The CDR3 DNA reads TGTGCCAGCAGCCAGGCAGGCGGGACCCGGAGGGAGACCCAGTACTTC. This encodes CASSQAGGTRRETQYF. Drawing the rest from reference TRBV5-5 and TRBJ2-5, the complete variable domain is DAGVTQSPTHLIKTRGQQVTLRCSPISGHKSVSWYQQVLGQGPQFIFQYYEKEERGRGNFPDRFSARQFPNYSSELNVNALLLGDSALYLCASSQAGGTRRETQYFGPGTRLLVL.

This clone was counted once. V gene TRBV9 combines with J gene TRBJ1-1; no clear D gene. Per germline, CDR1 SGDLS and CDR2 YYNGEE. The CDR3 extends over 13 amino acids. V was trimmed by 4 bases and J by 1 base, leaving 8 bases between them. The CDR3 DNA sequence: TGTGCCAGCAGCCAAATCCCGAACACTGAAGCTTTCTTT. Protein: CASSQIPNTEAFF.

V gene TRBV5-1 combines with J gene TRBJ2-5, with D perhaps TRBD1 (7 bases). The CDR3 loop spans 16 amino acids. The ends were cut back, 0 bases at V and 0 bases at J, with 12 bases in the middle. Germline V gene data show CDR1 as SGHRS and CDR2 as YFSETQ. The CDR3 reads CASSLAGRGDQETQYF. The CDR3 DNA sequence: TGCGCCAGCAGCTTGGCCGGCAGGGGGGACCAAGAGACCCAGTACTTC. Full variable domain (outside the CDR3, taken from reference TRBV5-1 and TRBJ2-5): KAGVTQTPRYLIKTRGQQVTLSCSPISGHRSVSWYQQTPGQGLQFLFEYFSETQRNKGNFPGRFSGRQFSNSRSEMNVSTLELGDSALYLCASSLAGRGDQETQYFGPGTRLLVL.

This clone was found a few times. The junction departs from the called germline gene at one end, perhaps through a read error. The sample contains more than one DNA sequence encoding this CDR3. This rearrangement joins TRBV5-1 to TRBJ2-2, with 10 positions matching TRBD1. The CDR3 consists of 15 residues. CDR1 and CDR2 (germline): SGHRS, YFSETQ. The CDR3, as DNA: TGTGCCAGCAGCCCCGGGACAGGGGACACCGGGGAGCTGTTTTTT. Residues: CASSPGTGDTGELFF.

The V and J genes are TRBV10-2 and TRBJ1-2, with D perhaps matching TRBD1 (5 bases). The CDR3 contains 14 residues. Trimming cost V 4 bases and J 0 bases, with 9 bases left between them. Germline CDR1 reads WSHSY; CDR2 reads SAAADI. The CDR3 region has the DNA TGCGCCAGCAGTGGGCCGGACACTAACTATGGCTACACCTTC. Translation: CASSGPDTNYGYTF.

The table lists this clone with a few counts. This chain connects TRBV2 to TRBJ2-3; 10 nucleotides line up with TRBD2. The junction had 1 base not matched to a gene; V was cut back by 6 bases and J by 1 base. Germline CDR1 reads SNHLY; CDR2 reads FYNNEI. This CDR3 is built from 14 residues. CDR3 in DNA: TGTGCCAGCAGAGGACTAGCGGGCACAGATACGCAGTATTTT. It translates to CASRGLAGTDTQYF.

The rearrangement joins TRBV7-2 to TRBJ2-5, with D possibly TRBD2 on 5 matching bases. The V end lost 1 base, the J end lost 4 bases, and 7 bases lay between the germline ends. The CDR3 sequence is 13 residues long. Germline CDR1 and CDR2: SGHTA and FQGNSA. In DNA form, the CDR3 reads TGTGCCAGCAGCTTAGAGAGGGTAGAGACCCAGTACTTC. The encoded protein is CASSLERVETQYF.

This clone was recorded a few times. The chain recombines TRBV6-1 with TRBJ2-1; the D is unclear. Per the germline V gene, CDR1 is MNHNS and CDR2 is SASEGT. The CDR3 has 17 amino acids. V was pared by 2 bases and J by 0 bases, with 14 bases between. The CDR3 spells CASSENGSPSSYNEQFF. The CDR3 DNA sequence: TGTGCCAGCAGTGAAAATGGATCCCCTAGCTCCTACAATGAGCAGTTCTTC.

This clone has only a few counts. The chain uses TRBV7-3 and TRBJ2-5; D might be TRBD2 (6 bases). In germline, CDR1 is SGHTA, CDR2 FQGTGA. Trimming shortened V by 0 bases and J by 2 bases, and 10 bases separated the two germline ends. The CDR3 totals 15 residues. The DNA for the CDR3 is TGTGCCAGCAGCTTAACTAGCGGCCTACAAGAGACCCAGTACTTC. Encoded protein: CASSLTSGLQETQYF.

This clone was detected ten times or more. The sample has other DNA sequences that encode this CDR3 too. The rearrangement joins TRBV5-4 to TRBJ2-5; D is possibly TRBD2 (5 bases). Trimming shortened V by 4 bases and J by 2 bases, and 12 bases separated the two germline ends. Germline V lookup: CDR1 SGHNT, CDR2 YYREEE (reference sequence). The length of the CDR3 is 14 residues. The CDR3 nucleotides read TGTGCCAGCAGCGAAGGAGGCACACAAGAGACCCAGTACTTC. It is translated as CASSEGGTQETQYF.

The chain links TRBV7-9 to TRBJ2-5; no clear D. CDR3 length equals 16 residues. The V end was cut by 1 base, the J end by 1 base, with 13 bases between. The germline gives CDR1 SEHNR, CDR2 FQNEAQ (reference sequence). Written as DNA, the CDR3 is TGTGCCAGCAGCTTAGTTAGTTGGCGGATCCAAGAGACCCAGTACTTC. It yields the protein CASSLVSWRIQETQYF. The full variable domain, in which reference TRBV7-9 and TRBJ2-5 provide the parts outside the CDR3, is DTGVSQNPRHKITKRGQNVTFRCDPISEHNRLYWYRQTLGQGPEFLTYFQNEAQLEKSRLLSDRFSAERPKGSFSTLEIQRTEQGDSAMYLCASSLVSWRIQETQYFGPGTRLLVL.

The chain employs TRBV18 and TRBJ1-5; D might be TRBD1 (6 bases). The CDR3 consists of 13 residues. Looked up from germline, CDR1 is KGHSH and CDR2 is LQKENI. The ends were cut back, 6 bases at V and 6 bases at J, with 12 bases in the middle. This chain's CDR3 is CASSEGVGQPQHF. In DNA, the CDR3 is TGTGCCAGCTCCGAGGGGGTTGGTCAGCCCCAGCATTTT.

Regarding this clone: The germline gene is not matched at one end of the junction; a read error may be the cause. V is TRBV14 and J is TRBJ1-1; D is uncertain. The CDR3 has 14 residues. Germline-derived CDR1 and CDR2 are SGHDN and FVKESK. CDR3 in amino acids: CASNQGGVDTEAFF. The CDR3 bases are TGTGCCAGCAACCAAGGAGGAGTGGACACTGAAGCTTTCTTT.

The rearrangement joins TRBV7-9 to TRBJ1-1; D remains ambiguous. This CDR3 comprises 15 residues. Germline CDR1 reads SEHNR; CDR2 reads FQNEAQ (reference sequence). V was pared by 1 base and J by 13 bases, with 22 bases between. CDR3 amino acids: CASSLGGEGVRLVFF. In nucleotides, the CDR3 is TGTGCCAGCAGCTTAGGTGGGGAGGGAGTTCGTCTTGTTTTCTTT.

This chain's CDR3 is CASSYSSLNTEAFF. The CDR3 DNA follows: TGTGCCAGCAGTTATTCCTCCTTGAACACTGAAGCTTTCTTT. The rearrangement joins TRBV6-6 to TRBJ1-1; D not certain. The CDR3 totals 14 residues. V lost 3 bases and J 0 bases, leaving 8 bases between the germline ends. The germline V gene has CDR1 MNHNY and CDR2 SVGAGI (reference sequence).

This rearrangement joins TRBV7-2 to TRBJ1-1; D is undetermined. The ends were cut back, 7 bases at V and 1 base at J, with 13 bases in the middle. Germline V gene lookup returns CDR1 SGHTA and CDR2 FQGNSA. The CDR3 length is 14 residues. The CDR3 reads CASKFNPGNTEAFF. CDR3 in DNA: TGTGCCAGCAAGTTTAATCCGGGGAACACTGAAGCTTTCTTT.

This chain links TRBV6-6 with TRBJ1-1; TRBD1 might be the D (5 bases). V was shortened by 7 bases and J by 4 bases, with 10 bases between the two germline ends. This CDR3 contains 12 residues. Germline V gives CDR1 MNHNY, CDR2 SVGAGI (reference sequence). CDR3: CASNRGGTEAFF. CDR3 DNA: TGTGCCAGCAATAGGGGCGGCACTGAAGCTTTCTTT.

The rearrangement joins TRBV5-6 to TRBJ2-7; no clear D gene. The CDR3 runs 12 residues. Looked up from germline, CDR1 is SGHDT and CDR2 is YYEEEE. V was clipped by 10 bases and J by 6 bases, with 17 bases between them. Here the CDR3 DNA reads TGTGCCTCCCGTCCGGTTTCCGGCGAGCAGTACTTC. Translating gives CASRPVSGEQYF.

The V call is TRBV6-1, the J call TRBJ1-6; TRBD1 aligns across 9 bases. The V gene's germline CDR1 is MNHNS and CDR2 SASEGT. V lost 4 bases to trimming and J lost 1 base; unmatched junction nucleotides: 2. CDR3 length: 16 residues. The CDR3 loop is CASSGDRVSYNSPLHF. The CDR3 nucleotides read TGTGCCAGCAGTGGGGACAGGGTATCCTATAATTCACCCCTCCACTTT.

As regards this clone: This same CDR3 is encoded by further DNA sequences in the sample. The V gene is TRBV9, the J gene TRBJ1-6; 7 bases are a match to TRBD1. Trimming at V came to 5 bases and at J to 5 bases, leaving 4 bases not matched to a gene. CDR1 and CDR2 (germline): SGDLS, YYNGEE. The CDR3 extends over 14 amino acids. The CDR3 coding sequence is TGTGCCAGCAGTGCCACAGGGGATAATTCACCCCTCCACTTT. It specifies CASSATGDNSPLHF.

The V gene is TRBV11-2, the J gene TRBJ2-5, with a possible D match to TRBD1 (6 bases). The J call is in doubt because the DNA end fits TRBJ2-7 better. CDR1 SGHAT and CDR2 FQNNGV come from the germline V gene. The CDR3 runs to 16 residues. CDR3 in amino acids: CASSFSNPGQIYEQYF. The CDR3 bases are TGTGCCAGCAGCTTCTCTAATCCGGGACAAATCTACGAGCAGTACTTC.

The V call is TRBV5-1, the J call TRBJ1-4, with D hard to call. V lost 0 bases and J 8 bases, leaving 14 bases between the germline ends. Germline loops: CDR1 SGHRS, CDR2 YFSETQ. The CDR3 totals 15 residues. CDR3 bases: TGCGCCAGCAGCTTGGGCTCACCTCCCCGGGAAAAACTGTTTTTT. This encodes CASSLGSPPREKLFF.

The chain is built from TRBV27 and TRBJ2-3; TRBD2 matches 11 bases. The J segment lost 1 base and the V segment lost 5 bases, leaving 5 bases of the junction unmatched. This CDR3 is 16 amino acids long. Germline V gene sequence: CDR1 MNHEY, CDR2 SMNVEV (reference sequence). CDR3 loop: CASSHTLAGGTDTQYF. CDR3 bases: TGTGCCAGCAGTCACACACTAGCGGGGGGCACAGATACGCAGTATTTT.

This rearrangement joins TRBV6-1 to TRBJ2-6, with D maybe TRBD1 (5 bases). The V gene's germline CDR1 is MNHNS and CDR2 SASEGT. The length of the CDR3 is 15 residues. Trimming shortened V by 0 bases and J by 2 bases, and 5 bases separated the two germline ends. CDR3 bases: TGTGCCAGCAGTGAAGCAGGGGCTGGGGCCAACGTCCTGACTTTC. It yields the protein CASSEAGAGANVLTF.

The chain joins TRBV14 to TRBJ2-3, with 9 nucleotides matching TRBD2. This CDR3 region has 15 residues. Trimming cost V 3 bases and J 5 bases; bases outside gene matches: 6. Germline lookup yields CDR1 SGHDN and CDR2 FVKESK. The CDR3: CASSHGTSWRDTQYF. The CDR3 region has the DNA TGTGCCAGCAGCCATGGGACTAGCTGGCGAGATACGCAGTATTTT.

Remarks on this clone: The same CDR3 also results from other DNA sequences found in this sample. This chain uses TRBV28 with TRBJ1-4; no firm D call. V lost 4 bases, J lost 0 bases, and 9 bases lay in between. The CDR3 consists of 15 residues. Germline V gene data show CDR1 as MDHEN and CDR2 as SYDVKM. The DNA of the CDR3 is TGTGCCAGCAGTTCCGGGAGTGCAACTAATGAAAAACTGTTTTTT. Protein sequence: CASSSGSATNEKLFF.

The chain has TRBV5-1 and TRBJ1-2; D uncertain. The CDR3 runs 16 residues. Trimming took off 0 bases at V and 6 bases at J, with 18 bases between the two ends. Per the germline V gene, CDR1 is SGHRS and CDR2 is YFSETQ. This chain's CDR3 is CASSLERRPSEDGYTF. Here the CDR3 DNA reads TGCGCCAGCAGCTTGGAGCGGAGACCGTCGGAGGATGGCTACACCTTC.

The genes are TRBV9 and TRBJ1-6; D is uncertain. In germline, CDR1 is SGDLS, CDR2 YYNGEE. The CDR3 is made up of 17 amino acids. Trimming removed 0 bases from V and 0 bases from J, with 10 bases in between. CDR3 in DNA: TGTGCCAGCAGCGTAGCTACCGAGAGCTCCTATAATTCACCCCTCCACTTT. Amino acid sequence: CASSVATESSYNSPLHF.